A single sample is the source of the 18 T cell receptor beta chains below, sequenced in a study of T cells in Graves' hyperthyroidism and ophthalmopathy. Amplification of TCR beta CDR3 regions used RNA as the template. An initial round of RT-PCR targeting the TCR CDR3 relied on the HTBI primer set. From the multiplex PCR reads, TCRdb called clonotypes with MiXCR, one entry per CDR3 protein. The data hold some 270,000 distinct CDR3 sequences, with 13% observed a single time. The sample consisted of blood. The source is a woman in her 30s with Graves' hyperthyroidism that later progressed to Graves' ophthalmopathy.

The rearrangement joins TRBV12-3 or TRBV12-4 to TRBJ2-2; D remains ambiguous. The CDR3 is made up of 15 amino acids. V was cut by 6 bases and J by 0 bases, with 11 bases left in between. This CDR3 reads CASRPVLTNTGELFF. The CDR3 region has the DNA TGTGCCAGCAGACCTGTTTTAACGAACACCGGGGAGCTGTTTTTT.

Notes on this clonotype: One junction end does not reproduce the germline sequence, and a read error may be involved. CDR3: CANSLDTQSEDGYTF. CDR3 DNA sequence: TGTGCCAACAGCTTAGACACACAATCCGAGGATGGCTACACCTTC. This chain connects TRBV13 to TRBJ1-2; no clear D gene. In germline, CDR1 is PRHDT, CDR2 FYEKMQ (reference sequence). This CDR3 is 15 amino acids long.

This clonotype showed up many times. J is TRBJ2-1 and V is TRBV6-5, with D uncertain. V was shortened by 3 bases and J by 1 base, with 10 bases between the two germline ends. The germline gives CDR1 MNHEY, CDR2 SVGAGI. This CDR3 region has 15 residues. The CDR3 sequence is CASSYDGGSYNEQFF. CDR3 nucleotide sequence: TGTGCCAGCAGTTATGACGGCGGTTCCTACAATGAGCAGTTCTTC.

This clonotype was observed at least ten times. Written as DNA, the CDR3 is TGTGCCAGCAGCGGCGCCGGGACGGGGTATGGCTACACCTTC. Its translation: CASSGAGTGYGYTF. The chain combines TRBV7-9 with TRBJ1-2; possibly TRBD1 for D (5 bases). The germline V gene encodes CDR1 SEHNR and CDR2 FQNEAQ (reference sequence). V gave up 5 bases and J gave up 5 bases, with 15 bases separating them. The CDR3 has 14 residues.

This chain connects TRBV6-1 to TRBJ2-1; D might be TRBD1 or TRBD2, each matching 5 bases. V lost 10 bases and J 6 bases, leaving 16 bases between the germline ends. Germline loops: CDR1 MNHNS, CDR2 SASEGT. The CDR3 totals 13 residues. CDR3 nucleotides: TGTGCCACCAAACGGGACCCCCCCAATGAGCAGTTCTTC. Amino acid sequence: CATKRDPPNEQFF.

This clonotype was counted at least ten times. The chain joins TRBV24-1 to TRBJ2-5, with TRBD1 as a possible D gene (6 bases). CDR3 length equals 14 residues. CDR1 is KGHDR and CDR2 is SFDVKD in the germline V gene. Trimming took 1 base from V and 4 from J, leaving 9 bases between them. This CDR3 is CATSDLSRGETQYF. CDR3 nucleotides: TGTGCCACCAGTGATTTAAGCAGGGGAGAGACCCAGTACTTC.

The sample holds many counts of this clonotype. The chain is built from TRBV6-1 and TRBJ2-2; TRBD2 aligns across 11 bases. Looked up from germline, CDR1 is MNHNS and CDR2 is SASEGT. V gave up 6 bases and J gave up 3 bases; unmatched junction bases: 6. This CDR3 has 16 residues. The CDR3 nucleotides read TGTGCCAGCAGGTCCGGGACTAGCGGATACACCGGGGAGCTGTTTTTT. Its translation is CASRSGTSGYTGELFF.

This clonotype has ten or more counts. The rearrangement joins TRBV20-1 to TRBJ2-7; D is undetermined. The ends were cut back, 6 bases at V and 4 bases at J, with 13 bases in the middle. This CDR3 comprises 12 residues. Germline CDR1 and CDR2: DFQATT and SNEGSKA (reference sequence). This CDR3 is CSAETQAYEQYF. The CDR3 DNA sequence: TGCAGTGCCGAGACCCAAGCTTACGAGCAGTACTTC.

As regards this clonotype: Its ends do not fully match the called genes, so a read error is possible. V is TRBV6-4 and J is TRBJ2-5; D perhaps matches TRBD2 (6 bases). CDR3 length equals 14 residues. The germline gives CDR1 MRHNA, CDR2 SNTAGT. CDR3 sequence: CASRDWEDVETQYF. For the CDR3, the DNA is TGTGCCAGCAGAGACTGGGAGGATGTAGAGACCCAGTACTTC.

Only a few counts were recorded for this clonotype. This rearrangement joins TRBV27 to TRBJ1-4; tentatively, D is TRBD1 (6 bases). V dropped 5 bases and J dropped 4 bases, with 14 bases sitting between them. Germline V gene data show CDR1 as MNHEY and CDR2 as SMNVEV (reference sequence). This CDR3 spans 15 amino acids. In nucleotides, the CDR3 is TGTGCCAGCAGTGCTAGGACAGCATATAATGAAAAACTGTTTTTT. Translation: CASSARTAYNEKLFF.

In regard to this clonotype: A much larger clone differs by one base, so this may be a read error. CDR3 sequence (DNA): TGTACCAGCAGTTTGGGCGGGTGGGAGACCCAGTACTTC. This codes for CTSSLGGWETQYF. This sequence joins TRBV28 and TRBJ2-5, with D tentatively TRBD2 (5 bases). This CDR3 contains 13 residues. Germline V gene data show CDR1 as MDHEN and CDR2 as SYDVKM.

In this sample, this clonotype turned up a few times. This chain links TRBV7-2 with TRBJ2-5; 10 bases map to TRBD2. The CDR3 has 15 residues. Looked up from germline, CDR1 is SGHTA and CDR2 is FQGNSA. V lost 0 bases to trimming and J lost 5 bases; unmatched junction nucleotides: 3. The CDR3 DNA is TGTGCCAGCAGCTTAGCGATAGCGGGAGGTGAGACCCAGTACTTC. Residues: CASSLAIAGGETQYF.

This clonotype was found many times. This chain connects TRBV28 to TRBJ1-2; 7 nucleotides agree with TRBD1. The CDR3 is 13 residues long. Trimming at V came to 6 bases and at J to 7 bases, leaving 8 bases not matched to a gene. In germline, CDR1 is MDHEN, CDR2 SYDVKM. The chain's CDR3 is CASRLTGTSGYTF. In nucleotides, the CDR3 is TGTGCCAGCAGACTGACAGGGACCTCTGGCTACACCTTC.

The chain recombines TRBV19 with TRBJ2-3, with D tentatively TRBD2 (6 bases). The CDR3 loop spans 15 amino acids. Germline V lookup: CDR1 LNHDA, CDR2 SQIVND (reference sequence). The V end was cut by 7 bases, the J end by 1 base, with 15 bases between. The CDR3 region has the DNA TGTGCCAGTAAGGCCTTAGCGGAGGGCACAGATACGCAGTATTTT. Translation: CASKALAEGTDTQYF.

This clonotype was seen only a few times. In DNA, the CDR3 is TGTGCCAGCAGTTACGCGGACCCTACCGGGGAGCTGTTTTTT. Translated, it gives CASSYADPTGELFF. The chain uses TRBV6-2 or TRBV6-3 and TRBJ2-2; D ambiguous. Per the germline V gene, CDR1 is MNHEY and CDR2 is SVGEGT. V dropped 2 bases and J dropped 5 bases, with 9 bases sitting between them. The CDR3 extends over 14 amino acids.

The chain couples TRBV4-2 to TRBJ2-2; 8 bases align to TRBD1. The CDR3 totals 18 residues. The germline V gene encodes CDR1 LGHNA and CDR2 YNFKEQ. Trimming at V came to 1 base and at J to 1 base, leaving 8 bases not matched to a gene. The CDR3, as DNA: TGTGCCAGCAGCCAAGTGATTGTAGGACAGGGGAACACCGGGGAGCTGTTTTTT. Translated: CASSQVIVGQGNTGELFF.

J is TRBJ2-1 and V is TRBV4-3; D not certain. Per germline, CDR1 LGHNA and CDR2 YSLEER. CDR3 length: 13 residues. Trimming removed 1 base at V and 8 bases at J, with 9 bases between. The DNA for the CDR3 is TGCGCCAGCAGCCAAGTTGTAAGACATGAGCAGTTCTTC. This gives the protein CASSQVVRHEQFF.

This clonotype has ten or more counts. This chain uses TRBV5-1 with TRBJ2-7; TRBD2 agrees at 7 bases. This CDR3 region has 15 residues. Trimming at V came to 0 bases and at J to 2 bases, leaving 5 bases not matched to a gene. The V gene's germline CDR1 is SGHRS and CDR2 YFSETQ. CDR3 region: CASSLVPSGPYEQYF. The CDR3 nucleotides are TGCGCCAGCAGCTTGGTGCCTAGCGGCCCCTACGAGCAGTACTTC.